This T cell receptor beta chain was recorded in a study of monozygotic twins with inflammatory bowel disease. TCRdb reprocessed the 5' RACE reads and stores each CDR3 protein as one record, lacking DNA. Found here are 190,000 or so distinct CDR3 sequences; the top ten clones hold roughly 1.5%. This CDR3 has 17 amino acids. Germline assignment: CDR1 SNHLY and CDR2 FYNNEI. Sequenced: blood. This sequence was found in a human donor with ulcerative colitis or Crohn's disease, or a healthy co-twin of an affected twin (not recorded which). The chain couples TRBV2 to TRBJ2-1; the TCRdb D gene call, TRBD1, has no DNA to confirm it. CDR3: CASSEDPGLSFYNEQFF.